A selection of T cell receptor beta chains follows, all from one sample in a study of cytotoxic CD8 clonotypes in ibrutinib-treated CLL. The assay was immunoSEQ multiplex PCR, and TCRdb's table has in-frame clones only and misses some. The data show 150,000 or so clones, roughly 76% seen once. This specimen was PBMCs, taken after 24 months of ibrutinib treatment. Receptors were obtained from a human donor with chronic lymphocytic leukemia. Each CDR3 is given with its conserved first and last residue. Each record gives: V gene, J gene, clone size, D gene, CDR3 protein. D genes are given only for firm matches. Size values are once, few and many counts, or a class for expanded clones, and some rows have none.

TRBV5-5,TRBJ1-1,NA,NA,CASSLEWGRAEAFF
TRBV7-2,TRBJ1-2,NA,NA,CASSAGGHDGYTF
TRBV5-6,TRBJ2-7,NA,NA,CASSLGPIYEQYF
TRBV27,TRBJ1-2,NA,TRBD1,CASSSLADRGNYGYTF
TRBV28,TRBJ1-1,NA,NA,CASRASTPGGYTEAFF
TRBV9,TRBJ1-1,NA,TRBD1,CASSSGGARAFF
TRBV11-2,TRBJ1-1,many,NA,CASSLGDRVNGDTEAFF
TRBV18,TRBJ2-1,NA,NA,CASSPPDQGHNEQFF
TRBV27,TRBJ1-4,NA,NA,CASTSRAEEKLFF
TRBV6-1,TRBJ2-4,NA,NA,CASRGAGVNIQYF
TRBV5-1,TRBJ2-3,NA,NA,CASSPPLAGADTQYF
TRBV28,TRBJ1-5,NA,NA,CASTQVGQPQHF
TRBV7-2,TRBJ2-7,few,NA,CASSLVKGNEQYF
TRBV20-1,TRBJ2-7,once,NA,CSARGPGEQYF
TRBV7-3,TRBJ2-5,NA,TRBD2,CASSRLAGGPIGETQYF
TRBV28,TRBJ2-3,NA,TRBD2,CASSLRPGGTDTQYF
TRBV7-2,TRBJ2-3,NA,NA,CASSLSSLGTDTQYF
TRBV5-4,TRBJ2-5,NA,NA,CASSVTGVGETQYF
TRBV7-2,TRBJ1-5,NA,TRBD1,CASSPGTGQPQHF
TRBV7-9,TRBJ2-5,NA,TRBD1,CASSPDGQVQETQYF
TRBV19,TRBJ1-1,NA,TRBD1,CASSLLTGEIGGNTEAFF
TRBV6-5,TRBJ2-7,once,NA,CASSYGQGEGYEQYF
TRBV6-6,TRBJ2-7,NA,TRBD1,CASSSQGVSYEQYF
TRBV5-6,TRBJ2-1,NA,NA,CASSPGLGSYVGNEQFF
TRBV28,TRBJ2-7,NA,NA,CASSLGGSYEQYF
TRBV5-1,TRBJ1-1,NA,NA,CASSLVVGTEAFF
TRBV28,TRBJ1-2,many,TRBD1,CASSPGTDYYGYTF
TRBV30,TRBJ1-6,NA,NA,CAWSPGQDDSPLHF
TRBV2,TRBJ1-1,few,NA,CASSVGQQNTEAFF
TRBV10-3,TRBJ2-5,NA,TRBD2,CAISEGGGETQYF
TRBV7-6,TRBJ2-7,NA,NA,CASSLAVSYEQYF
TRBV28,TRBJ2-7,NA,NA,CASSLPGPIYEQYF
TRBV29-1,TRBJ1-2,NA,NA,CSVETPNYGYTF
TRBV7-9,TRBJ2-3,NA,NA,CASSYPPSKATGRTDTQYF
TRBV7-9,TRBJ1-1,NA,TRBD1,CASSPPGQTLMNTEAFF
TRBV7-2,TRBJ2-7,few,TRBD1,CASSRTGDYEQYF
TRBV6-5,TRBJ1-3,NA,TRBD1,CASSYSGRGGGNTIYF
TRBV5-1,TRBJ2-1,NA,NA,CASSLIPSGDYNEQFF
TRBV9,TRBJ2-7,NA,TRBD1,CASSATAGTGGPGAGTYEQYF
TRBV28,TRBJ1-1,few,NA,CASSPGGGPNTEAFF
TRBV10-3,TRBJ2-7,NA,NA,CAISPRAYEQYF
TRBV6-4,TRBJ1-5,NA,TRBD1,CASSDPLGTGVGSNQPQHF
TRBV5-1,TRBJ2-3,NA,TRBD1,CASSSDRGRTDTQYF
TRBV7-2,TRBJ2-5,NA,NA,CASSPPGRETQYF
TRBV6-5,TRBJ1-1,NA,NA,CASSYSQANTEAFF
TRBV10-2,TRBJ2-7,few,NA,CASSPGPWELEQYF
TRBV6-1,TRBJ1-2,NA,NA,CASSEAEDYGYTF
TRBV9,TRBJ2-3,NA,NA,CASSVAGDTDTQYF
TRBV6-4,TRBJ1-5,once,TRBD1,CASRTGGNQPQHF
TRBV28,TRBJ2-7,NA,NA,CASSRTETREQYF
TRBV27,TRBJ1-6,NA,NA,CASSPGGWSPLHF
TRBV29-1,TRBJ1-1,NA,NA,CSGQPGAAEAFF
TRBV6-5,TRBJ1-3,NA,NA,CASSYRDTGGHTIYF
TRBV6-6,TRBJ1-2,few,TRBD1,CAIATGWDYGYTF
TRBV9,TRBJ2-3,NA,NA,CASTKGAPRSGADTQYF